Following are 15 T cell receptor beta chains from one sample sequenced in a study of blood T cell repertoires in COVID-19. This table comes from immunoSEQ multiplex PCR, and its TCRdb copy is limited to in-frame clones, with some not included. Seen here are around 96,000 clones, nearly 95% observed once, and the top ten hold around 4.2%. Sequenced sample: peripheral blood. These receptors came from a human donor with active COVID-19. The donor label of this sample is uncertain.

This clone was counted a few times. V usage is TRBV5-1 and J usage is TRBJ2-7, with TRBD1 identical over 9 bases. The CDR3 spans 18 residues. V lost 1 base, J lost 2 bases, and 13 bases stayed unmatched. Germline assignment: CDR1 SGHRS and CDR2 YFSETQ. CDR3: CASSLSLAGTGLTYEQYF. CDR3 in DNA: TGCGCCAGCAGCTTGAGTTTGGCCGGGACAGGGCTTACCTACGAGCAGTACTTC.

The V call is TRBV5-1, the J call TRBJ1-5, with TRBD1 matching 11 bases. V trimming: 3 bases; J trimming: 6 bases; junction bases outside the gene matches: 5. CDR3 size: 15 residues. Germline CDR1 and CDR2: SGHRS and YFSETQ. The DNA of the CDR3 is TGCGCCAGCAGCTGGTGGACAGGGGGCGGTCAGCCCCAGCATTTT. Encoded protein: CASSWWTGGGQPQHF. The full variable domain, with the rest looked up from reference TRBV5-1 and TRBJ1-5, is KAGVTQTPRYLIKTRGQQVTLSCSPISGHRSVSWYQQTPGQGLQFLFEYFSETQRNKGNFPGRFSGRQFSNSRSEMNVSTLELGDSALYLCASSWWTGGGQPQHFGDGTRLSIL.

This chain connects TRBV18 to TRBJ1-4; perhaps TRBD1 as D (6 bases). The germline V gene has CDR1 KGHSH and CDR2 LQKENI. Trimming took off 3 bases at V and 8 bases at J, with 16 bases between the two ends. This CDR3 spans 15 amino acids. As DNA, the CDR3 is TGTGCCAGCTCACCCGCGGACAGCCGAATCGAAAAACTGTTTTTT. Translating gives CASSPADSRIEKLFF.

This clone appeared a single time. Here the CDR3 DNA reads TGCAGCGTTGCCGGGACAGGGGCGGAGACCCAGTACTTC. Protein sequence: CSVAGTGAETQYF. The chain recombines TRBV29-1 with TRBJ2-5; 10 positions agree with TRBD1. The ends lost 4 bases at V and 5 bases at J; junction bases unmatched: 4. Germline CDR1 SQVTM, CDR2 ANQGSEA. This CDR3 region has 13 residues.

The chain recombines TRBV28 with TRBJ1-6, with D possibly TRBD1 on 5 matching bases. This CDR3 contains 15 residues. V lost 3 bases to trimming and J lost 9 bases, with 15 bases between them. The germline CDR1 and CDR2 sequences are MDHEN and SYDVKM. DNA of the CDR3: TGTGCCAGCAGTTTCCCAGGGTCCGGGAGTTCACCCCTCCACTTT. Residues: CASSFPGSGSSPLHF.

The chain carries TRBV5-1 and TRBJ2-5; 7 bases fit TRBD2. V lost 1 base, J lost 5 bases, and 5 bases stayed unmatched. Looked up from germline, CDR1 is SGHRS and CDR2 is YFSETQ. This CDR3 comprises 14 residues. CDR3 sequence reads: CASSLSRGEETQYF. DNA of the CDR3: TGCGCCAGCAGCTTGAGTCGGGGGGAGGAGACCCAGTACTTC.

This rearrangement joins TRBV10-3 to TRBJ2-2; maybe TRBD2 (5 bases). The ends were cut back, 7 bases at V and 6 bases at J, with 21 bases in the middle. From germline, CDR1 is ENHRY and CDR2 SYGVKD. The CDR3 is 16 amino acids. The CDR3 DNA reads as TGTGCCATCACCTACGACTACACCATGGCCCCCGGGGAGCTGTTTTTT. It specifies CAITYDYTMAPGELFF.

CDR3 coding DNA: TGTGCCAGCAGCTTGGGGGACACGAGCACAGATACGCAGTATTTT. The encoded protein is CASSLGDTSTDTQYF. The chain recombines TRBV7-2 with TRBJ2-3; D perhaps matches TRBD1 (6 bases). Trimming cost V 3 bases and J 0 bases, with 10 bases left between them. CDR3 length equals 15 residues. Germline CDR1 SGHTA, CDR2 FQGNSA.

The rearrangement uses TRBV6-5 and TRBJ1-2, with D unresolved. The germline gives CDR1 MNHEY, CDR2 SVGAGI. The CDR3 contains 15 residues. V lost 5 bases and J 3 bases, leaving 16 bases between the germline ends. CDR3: CASSRDEGSDYGYTF. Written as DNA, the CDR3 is TGTGCCAGCAGTCGCGATGAGGGTAGTGACTATGGCTACACCTTC.

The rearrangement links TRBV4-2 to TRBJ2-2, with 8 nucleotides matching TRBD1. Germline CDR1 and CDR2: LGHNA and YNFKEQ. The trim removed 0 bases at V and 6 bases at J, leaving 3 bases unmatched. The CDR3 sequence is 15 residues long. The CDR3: CASSQEGQGSGELFF. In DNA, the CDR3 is TGTGCCAGCAGCCAAGAAGGACAGGGATCCGGGGAGCTGTTTTTT.

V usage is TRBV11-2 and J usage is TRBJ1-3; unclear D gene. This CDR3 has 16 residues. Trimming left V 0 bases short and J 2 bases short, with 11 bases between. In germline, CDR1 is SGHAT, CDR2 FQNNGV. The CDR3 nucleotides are TGTGCCAGCAGCTTAGACCGACTAAACCCTGGAAACACCATATATTTT. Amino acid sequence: CASSLDRLNPGNTIYF.

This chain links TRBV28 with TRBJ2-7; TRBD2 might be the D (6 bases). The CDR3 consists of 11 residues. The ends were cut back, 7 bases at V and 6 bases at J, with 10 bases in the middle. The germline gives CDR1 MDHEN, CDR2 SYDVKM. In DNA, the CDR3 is TGTGCCAGCACCCTAGCGCTCGAGCAGTACTTC. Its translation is CASTLALEQYF.

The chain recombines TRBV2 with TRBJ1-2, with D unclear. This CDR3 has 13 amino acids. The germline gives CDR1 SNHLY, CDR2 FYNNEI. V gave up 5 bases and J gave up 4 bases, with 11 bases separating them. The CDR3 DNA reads TGTGCCAGCAGTACAATCCCCGCCTATGGCTACACCTTC. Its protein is CASSTIPAYGYTF.

This CDR3 is CASSLGGPTGELFF. The CDR3 region has the DNA TGTGCCAGCAGCTTAGGGGGGCCGACCGGGGAGCTGTTTTTT. The chain has TRBV7-8 and TRBJ2-2, with D possibly being TRBD1 (6 bases). The CDR3 loop spans 14 amino acids. V was clipped by 1 base and J by 5 bases, with 8 bases between them. Germline values: CDR1 SGHVS, CDR2 FQNEAQ.

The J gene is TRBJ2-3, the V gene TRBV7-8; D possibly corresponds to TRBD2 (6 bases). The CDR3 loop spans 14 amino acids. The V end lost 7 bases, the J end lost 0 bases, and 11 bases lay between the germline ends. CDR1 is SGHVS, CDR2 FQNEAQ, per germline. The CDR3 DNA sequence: TGTGCCAGCACGACGGGGACTAGCACAGATACGCAGTATTTT. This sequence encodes CASTTGTSTDTQYF.